A selection of T cell receptor beta chains follows, all from one sample in a study of blood T cell repertoires in COVID-19. Only in-frame clones appear in the TCRdb table, and some are missing; sequencing was by immunoSEQ multiplex PCR. Altogether approximately 100,000 clones are present, roughly 69% being singletons, with the ten largest covering 5% to 6.5%. Sequencing used peripheral blood. These receptors all come from a man older than 75 with acute or convalescent COVID-19. CDR3s include the opening cysteine and the closing phenylalanine or tryptophan. The D gene is left open where the match is weak. Some rows have no size entry. The others give once, few or many, or a class for an expanded clone.

TRBV3-1/TRBV3-2	few	TRBJ2-7	TRBD2	TGTGCCAGCAGCTTGGGTAGCGGGAGGGGTTCCGAGCAGTACTTC	CASSLGSGRGSEQYF
TRBV3-1/TRBV3-2	.	TRBJ1-1	.	TGTGCCAGCAGTCCTGCCGGTGACACTGAAGCTTTCTTT	CASSPAGDTEAFF
TRBV9	.	TRBJ2-7	TRBD2	TGTGCCAGCAGCCCAATAGCGGGAGACCGGTACGAGCAGTACTTC	CASSPIAGDRYEQYF
TRBV19	.	TRBJ2-1	.	TGTGCCAGTAGTATCGGCTGGGCCGATGAGCAGTTCTTC	CASSIGWADEQFF
TRBV4-2	.	TRBJ1-5	.	TGTGCCAGCAGCCAAGTGGGGGCCGCAGGGAGCAATCAGCCCCAGCATTTT	CASSQVGAAGSNQPQHF
TRBV9	.	TRBJ2-3	.	TGTGCCAGCAGCGTACCACGGCGGGAAGCAGATACGCAGTATTTT	CASSVPRREADTQYF
TRBV7-2	.	TRBJ2-5	TRBD1	TGTGCCAGCAGCTCCGGACAGGGGGCGAGGACCCAGTACTTC	CASSSGQGARTQYF
TRBV19	.	TRBJ2-3	.	TGTGCCAGTAGTGGTCTTGTCGGGTCAACGGATACGCAGTATTTT	CASSGLVGSTDTQYF
TRBV12-3/TRBV12-4	.	TRBJ1-3	.	TGTGCCAGCACCTTGGGGGGGGGCACCATATATTTT	CASTLGGGTIYF
TRBV6-2/TRBV6-3	.	TRBJ1-2	TRBD1	TGTGCCAGCAGTTTCCCGGGGGACAGCGTCTATGGCTACACCTTC	CASSFPGDSVYGYTF
TRBV12-5	.	TRBJ2-2	.	TGTGCTAGTGGTTTGACCAGTCCCTCTCTAAGACACCCCGGGGAGCTGTTTTTT	CASGLTSPSLRHPGELFF
TRBV7-2	.	TRBJ2-7	.	TGTGCCAGCAGCCACTCGGGGACTCTCTACGAGCAGTACTTC	CASSHSGTLYEQYF
TRBV9	.	TRBJ2-7	TRBD1	TGTGCCAGCAGCCTCTCAACCGGGACAGGGGCCTACGAGCAGTACTTC	CASSLSTGTGAYEQYF
TRBV5-1	.	TRBJ1-2	.	TGCGCCAGCAGCCTACAGGGCGCTAACTATGGCTACACCTTC	CASSLQGANYGYTF
TRBV5-6	.	TRBJ1-6	.	TGTGCCAGCAGCACGGGAGGGGCAGGACTAAATTCACCCCTCCACTTT	CASSTGGAGLNSPLHF
TRBV29-1	.	TRBJ2-7	.	TGCAGCGTTGAAAGGGGCTACGAGCAGTACTTC	CSVERGYEQYF
TRBV11-2	.	TRBJ2-7	.	TGTGCCAGCAGCTTAGAGTGGGCAGGCGCGTTCGGCCTAAAGCTCTACGAGCAGTACTTC	CASSLEWAGAFGLKLYEQYF
TRBV10-3	.	TRBJ2-7	TRBD2	TGTGCCATCAGTGAGTCGGGGCTAGCGGGAGTAAACGAGCAGTACTTC	CAISESGLAGVNEQYF
TRBV28	few	TRBJ1-5	.	TGTGCCAGCAGTCTCCGGACAACACATCAGCCCCAGCATTTT	CASSLRTTHQPQHF
TRBV6-5	.	TRBJ1-1	.	TGTGCCAGCAGTTATTCCGTGAACACTGAAGCTTTCTTT	CASSYSVNTEAFF
TRBV28	.	TRBJ1-5	.	TGTGCCAGCAGCACAGACATATCACACAATCAGCCCCAGCATTTT	CASSTDISHNQPQHF
TRBV9	.	TRBJ2-5	TRBD2	TGTGCCAGCAGCGTAGCTACGGGGCGGGGGCAAGAGACCCAGTACTTC	CASSVATGRGQETQYF
TRBV6-2/TRBV6-3	.	TRBJ2-5	.	TGTGCCAGCAGTTACCAAAGAGGGTCAGAGACCCAGTACTTC	CASSYQRGSETQYF
TRBV2	.	TRBJ2-3	.	TGTGCCAGCAGTGCCGGGGGACGGGGCGCAGATACGCAGTATTTT	CASSAGGRGADTQYF
TRBV29-1	few	TRBJ1-1	.	TGCAGCGTTTTAAGGGGGGAGGGCACTGAAGCTTTCTTT	CSVLRGEGTEAFF
TRBV28	.	TRBJ2-3	.	TGTGCCAGCAGTTTTTCCGACAGAAACGTTCTCACAGATACGCAGTATTTT	CASSFSDRNVLTDTQYF
TRBV7-9	.	TRBJ2-2	TRBD2	TGTGCCCTCCAAGGACACCCTGCGGGGGCGAACACCGGGGAGCTGTTTTTT	CALQGHPAGANTGELFF
TRBV30	.	TRBJ1-2	TRBD1	TGTGCCTGGAGCGGGACAGGGGGAAATGGCTACACCTTC	CAWSGTGGNGYTF
TRBV6-2/TRBV6-3	.	TRBJ2-5	TRBD2	TGTGCCAGCAGCCAATCGCGGGAGCAGGGGACCCAGTACTTC	CASSQSREQGTQYF
TRBV7-9	.	TRBJ2-2	.	TGTGCCAGCAGCCCTATTACACAGGTCGGGGAGCTGTTTTTT	CASSPITQVGELFF
TRBV3-1/TRBV3-2	.	TRBJ2-3	TRBD2	TGTGCCAGCAGCCAAGGGGGACTAGCGGGCAATACGCAGTATTTT	CASSQGGLAGNTQYF
TRBV19	.	TRBJ1-5	TRBD1	TGTGCCAGTAGTAAGGGGACAGGGAACAGCAATCAGCCCCAGCATTTT	CASSKGTGNSNQPQHF
TRBV2	.	TRBJ1-5	.	TGTGCCAGCAGTGAGGGCAGCTCGGGACAGCCCCAGCATTTT	CASSEGSSGQPQHF
TRBV4-2	.	TRBJ1-4	.	TGTGCCAGCAGCCAAGATGAGGGAAGTGATGAAAAACTGTTTTTT	CASSQDEGSDEKLFF
TRBV9	.	TRBJ1-2	TRBD1	TGTGCCAGCAGCAAAACCGGGACAGGGGATGGCTACACCTTC	CASSKTGTGDGYTF
TRBV28	.	TRBJ2-7	.	TGTGCCATCGGGGGACAGACCTACGAGCAGTACTTC	CAIGGQTYEQYF
TRBV5-4	few	TRBJ1-4	.	TGTGCCAGCAGCCGGGGAGGAGCAACTAATGAAAAACTGTTTTTT	CASSRGGATNEKLFF
TRBV11-2	.	TRBJ2-7	.	TGTGCCAGCAGTTTCGCCTACGAGCAGTACTTC	CASSFAYEQYF
TRBV19	.	TRBJ1-2	.	TGTGCCAGTAGTCGCGATCCATCCGCGGGGGGCTACACCTTC	CASSRDPSAGGYTF
TRBV4-1	.	TRBJ2-5	TRBD2	TGCGCCAGCAGCCAATCTAGCGGGGAGACCCAGTACTTC	CASSQSSGETQYF
TRBV7-2	.	TRBJ2-5	TRBD2	TGTGCCAGCCTCGGGAGGTTGGAGACCCAGTACTTC	CASLGRLETQYF
TRBV7-9	.	TRBJ1-2	.	TGTGCCAGCGGCCGGGGGGGCGATGACGGCTACACCTTC	CASGRGGDDGYTF
TRBV28	once	TRBJ1-3	.	TGTGCCAGCACCGAACCAACGGGGGGCGGCGGAAACACCATATATTTT	CASTEPTGGGGNTIYF
TRBV18	.	TRBJ2-7	.	TGTGCCAGCTCCCAAAGGTCCGGGACAAAAGGGTACGAGCAGTACTTC	CASSQRSGTKGYEQYF
TRBV10-1	few	TRBJ2-5	.	TGCGCCAGCAGTTCCCCCGGTGGGACCCAGTACTTC	CASSSPGGTQYF
TRBV29-1	.	TRBJ2-3	.	TGCAGCCTGAGCGGGTTAAGGGGCACAGATACGCAGTATTTT	CSLSGLRGTDTQYF
TRBV24-1	few	TRBJ2-1	TRBD2	TGTGCCACCAGTGCCACTAGCGGGAAGAGCTCCTACAATGAGCAGTTCTTC	CATSATSGKSSYNEQFF
TRBV28	.	TRBJ1-6	.	TGTGCCAGCAGTGAAAACAGTCGGGGTTTAAGCTCCTATAATTCACCCCTCCACTTT	CASSENSRGLSSYNSPLHF
TRBV24-1	.	TRBJ2-5	TRBD2	TGTGCCACCAGTGATCCCCGTCCCGGGACTAGCGGGATGGCGGAGACCCAGTACTTC	CATSDPRPGTSGMAETQYF
TRBV2	.	TRBJ1-1	.	TGTGCCAGCAGGCAGGGTTTGAACACTGAAGCTTTCTTT	CASRQGLNTEAFF
TRBV12-5	.	TRBJ1-1	TRBD1	TGTGCTAGTGGTACCACAGGGGGCATAGCTTTCTTT	CASGTTGGIAFF
TRBV18	.	TRBJ1-6	.	TGTGCCAGCTCACCGTCACAGGGTCAGAATTCACCCCTCCACTTT	CASSPSQGQNSPLHF